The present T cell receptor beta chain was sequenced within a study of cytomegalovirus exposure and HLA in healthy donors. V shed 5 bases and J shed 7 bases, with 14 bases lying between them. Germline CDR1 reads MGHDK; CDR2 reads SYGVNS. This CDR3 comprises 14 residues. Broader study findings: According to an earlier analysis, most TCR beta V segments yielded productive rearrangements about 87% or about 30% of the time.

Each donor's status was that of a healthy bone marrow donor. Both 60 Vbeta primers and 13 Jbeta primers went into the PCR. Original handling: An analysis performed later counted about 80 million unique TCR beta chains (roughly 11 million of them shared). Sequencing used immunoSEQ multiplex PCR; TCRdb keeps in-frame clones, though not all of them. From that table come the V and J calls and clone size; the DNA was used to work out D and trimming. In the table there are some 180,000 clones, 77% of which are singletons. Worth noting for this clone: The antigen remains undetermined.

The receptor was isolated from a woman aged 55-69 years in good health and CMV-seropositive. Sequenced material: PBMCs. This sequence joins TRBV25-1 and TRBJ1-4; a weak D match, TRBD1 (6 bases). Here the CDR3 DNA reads TGTGCCAGCAGTAACAGGGCTGGGGGTGAAAAACTGTTTTTT. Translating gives CASSNRAGGEKLFF.